These 17 T cell receptor beta chains share one sample of origin, sequenced in a study of OX40 agonist ivuxolimab in advanced cancers. Data came from immunoSEQ multiplex PCR; TCRdb stores just in-frame clones and leaves some out. The sample lists 76,000 or so clones; around 85% were seen once. This specimen consisted of CD4+ or CD8+ T cells sorted from blood, obtained in a trial of the OX40 agonist ivuxolimab. These receptors came from an adult with an advanced solid tumor such as melanoma, head and neck, liver or kidney cancer.

The V call is TRBV6-6, the J call TRBJ2-6; a possible D gene is TRBD2 (5 bases). The germline V gene has CDR1 MNHNY and CDR2 SVGAGI (reference sequence). Trimming took off 7 bases at V and 3 bases at J, with 13 bases between the two ends. The CDR3 is made up of 15 amino acids. In nucleotides, the CDR3 is TGTGCCAGCACCGACGGAGGTGATGGGGCCAACGTCCTGACTTTC. Protein product: CASTDGGDGANVLTF.

This clone was counted only a few times. The chain couples TRBV11-2 to TRBJ1-3; D is uncertain. Germline V lookup: CDR1 SGHAT, CDR2 FQNNGV. The CDR3 has 15 amino acids. V lost 5 bases and J lost 1, with 12 bases in between. The CDR3 region has the DNA TGTGCCAGCAGCCCTCCTGCCCGGTCTGGAAACACCATATATTTT. The encoded protein is CASSPPARSGNTIYF.

The chain carries TRBV5-6 and TRBJ2-3; TRBD1 matches 7 bases. V lost 0 bases to trimming and J lost 4 bases; unmatched junction nucleotides: 5. Germline V gene sequence: CDR1 SGHDT, CDR2 YYEEEE. The CDR3 has 15 residues. CDR3 residues: CASSLEGGPPDTQYF. The DNA of the CDR3 is TGTGCCAGCAGCTTGGAAGGGGGCCCTCCAGATACGCAGTATTTT.

This clone was counted between two and nine times. CDR3 sequence (DNA): TGTGCCAGCTCACCACCGGGAGGAGGTACCTACGAGCAGTACTTC. Its protein product is CASSPPGGGTYEQYF. The chain recombines TRBV18 with TRBJ2-7; D is perhaps TRBD2 (6 bases). CDR1 KGHSH and CDR2 LQKENI come from the germline V gene. The CDR3 sequence is 15 residues long. V lost 0 bases, J lost 2 bases, and 11 bases lay in between.

The chain uses TRBV5-1 and TRBJ2-2, with D perhaps TRBD1 or TRBD2 (5 bases each). Germline CDR1 and CDR2: SGHRS and YFSETQ. Between the trimmed V and J ends, which lost 4 bases and 3 bases, there was a span of 13 bases. This CDR3 is built from 15 residues. CDR3 in amino acids: CASSPPPGHTGELFF. CDR3 DNA: TGCGCCAGCAGCCCGCCCCCGGGGCACACCGGGGAGCTGTTTTTT.

The chain employs TRBV6-5 and TRBJ1-6, with D uncertain. The CDR3 is 16 residues long. The germline V gene has CDR1 MNHEY and CDR2 SVGAGI. V was pared by 0 bases and J by 8 bases, with 14 bases between. Here the CDR3 DNA reads TGTGCCAGCAGTTACTCTGACCCACGATCCCATTCACCCCTCCACTTT. Its protein product is CASSYSDPRSHSPLHF.

The gene calls are TRBV18 and TRBJ1-5; 9 positions agree with TRBD1. CDR1 and CDR2 from the germline V gene are KGHSH and LQKENI. This CDR3 has 16 amino acids. V lost 3 bases to trimming and J lost 3 bases; unmatched junction nucleotides: 6. CDR3 nucleotides: TGTGCCAGCTCACCTCAGACAGGGGGAAACAATCAGCCCCAGCATTTT. Encoded protein: CASSPQTGGNNQPQHF.

The chain employs TRBV27 and TRBJ2-4, with TRBD2 matching over 11 bases. The germline gives CDR1 MNHEY, CDR2 SMNVEV (reference sequence). After removal of 2 bases from V and 14 bases from J, the junction contained 11 bases not matched to a gene. CDR3 length equals 15 residues. The CDR3 loop reads CASSLTALAGGVKYF. The CDR3 nucleotides read TGTGCCAGCAGTTTAACGGCGCTAGCGGGGGGCGTGAAGTACTTC.

The V and J genes are TRBV7-9 and TRBJ2-1; no firm D call. This CDR3 is built from 11 residues. Germline V gene sequence: CDR1 SEHNR, CDR2 FQNEAQ (reference sequence). V lost 6 bases and J 6 bases, leaving 6 bases between the germline ends. CDR3 amino acids: CASSLANEQFF. The CDR3 coding sequence is TGTGCCAGCAGTCTTGCCAATGAGCAGTTCTTC.

The chain is built from TRBV5-1 and TRBJ2-3; D is possibly TRBD2 (6 bases). With 4 bases removed from V and 0 bases from J, the gap between germline ends came to 9 bases. Germline V gene data show CDR1 as SGHRS and CDR2 as YFSETQ. The CDR3 length is 14 residues. CDR3 sequence (DNA): TGCGCCAGCAGCGGAGGGGTTAGCACAGATACGCAGTATTTT. Protein sequence: CASSGGVSTDTQYF.

The chain recombines TRBV11-2 with TRBJ1-5, with D maybe TRBD1 (5 bases). Germline lookup yields CDR1 SGHAT and CDR2 FQNNGV. The CDR3 totals 14 residues. Trimming shortened V by 5 bases and J by 2 bases, and 10 bases separated the two germline ends. CDR3 amino acids: CASSLGAGNQPQHF. The CDR3 DNA is TGTGCCAGCAGCCTAGGGGCCGGCAATCAGCCCCAGCATTTT.

This chain links TRBV9 with TRBJ2-1; TRBD2 aligns across 9 bases. The trim removed 0 bases at V and 9 bases at J, leaving 10 bases unmatched. The CDR3 extends over 16 amino acids. The V gene's germline CDR1 is SGDLS and CDR2 YYNGEE. The CDR3 DNA follows: TGTGCCAGCAGCGTAGGGGGGCGGGGGGGCCAGGGTGAGCAGTTCTTC. It specifies CASSVGGRGGQGEQFF.

The chain uses TRBV29-1 and TRBJ1-1; D possibly corresponds to TRBD1 (5 bases). The CDR3 length is 14 residues. Germline values: CDR1 SQVTM, CDR2 ANQGSEA. The V end lost 6 bases, the J end lost 7 bases, and 21 bases lay between the germline ends. Here the CDR3 reads CSVPGDGFAGEAFF. As DNA, the CDR3 is TGCAGCGTCCCCGGGGACGGATTCGCCGGTGAAGCTTTCTTT.

The chain uses TRBV29-1 and TRBJ1-1; 9 bases align to TRBD1. CDR1 SQVTM and CDR2 ANQGSEA come from the germline V gene. With 5 bases clipped from V and 1 base from J, the junction kept 11 bases outside the gene matches. This CDR3 spans 16 amino acids. CDR3 DNA sequence: TGCAGCGTTATAGCCGGGACAGGGTGGGGGAACACTGAAGCTTTCTTT. It is translated as CSVIAGTGWGNTEAFF.

The chain employs TRBV7-9 and TRBJ2-3; 8 nucleotides match TRBD2. Germline-derived CDR1 and CDR2 are SEHNR and FQNEAQ (reference sequence). The CDR3 has 16 amino acids. The trim removed 6 bases at V and 2 bases at J, leaving 10 bases unmatched. The CDR3 DNA reads as TGTGCCAGCAGACCCGGGGGGGCCCAGGTCACAGATACGCAGTATTTT. Translated: CASRPGGAQVTDTQYF.

The chain has TRBV10-3 and TRBJ1-3; D possibly corresponds to TRBD1 (5 bases). The CDR3 length is 13 residues. The germline gives CDR1 ENHRY, CDR2 SYGVKD. V shed 6 bases and J shed 1 base, with 7 bases lying between them. CDR3 sequence: CAISPGSGNTIYF. The CDR3 coding sequence is TGTGCCATCAGCCCAGGGTCTGGAAACACCATATATTTT.

This clone was picked up one time. J is TRBJ1-4 and V is TRBV4-1, with 10 bases matching TRBD1. Trimming at V came to 4 bases and at J to 8 bases, leaving 7 bases not matched to a gene. Germline V gene sequence: CDR1 MGHRA, CDR2 YSYEKL. The CDR3 runs 15 residues. The CDR3 loop reads CASSRWDRGKEKLFF. CDR3 coding DNA: TGCGCCAGCAGCCGATGGGACAGGGGAAAGGAAAAACTGTTTTTT.